The 28 T cell receptor beta chains below come from one sample, sequenced in a study of cytomegalovirus exposure and HLA in healthy donors. Researchers ran the PCR with 60 Vbeta and 13 Jbeta primers. Some clones are missing from TCRdb's copy, which holds only in-frame ones; the method was immunoSEQ multiplex PCR. The profile shows some 120,000 clones, 70% to 80% of them singletons. Input material: PBMCs. The receptors derive from a woman aged 40 to 50 in good health and CMV-seropositive.

This rearrangement joins TRBV6-1 to TRBJ1-3; maybe TRBD1 (5 bases). CDR3 length: 15 amino acids. Trimming removed 1 base at V and 0 bases at J, with 7 bases between. The germline V gene encodes CDR1 MNHNS and CDR2 SASEGT. CDR3 bases: TGTGCCAGCAGTGAAGACAGGAGCTCTGGAAACACCATATATTTT. Its protein is CASSEDRSSGNTIYF.

In this sample, this clone turned up a few times. The chain recombines TRBV4-2 with TRBJ2-1; D remains unclear. Deletions cut 0 bases from V and 3 bases from J, with 9 bases between. Germline V lookup: CDR1 LGHNA, CDR2 YNFKEQ. This CDR3 spans 15 amino acids. CDR3 amino acids: CASSQEIRRYNEQFF. The CDR3 DNA sequence: TGTGCCAGCAGCCAAGAAATCCGTCGCTACAATGAGCAGTTCTTC.

Notes on this clone: The junction departs from the called germline gene at one end, perhaps through a read error. The chain joins TRBV20-1 to TRBJ1-4; 7 bases match TRBD1. Germline V gives CDR1 DFQATT, CDR2 SNEGSKA (reference sequence). This CDR3 spans 11 amino acids. The CDR3 DNA is TGCAGTGCTGCTTTCAACAGGGGACAGCTTTTT. Translation gives CSAAFNRGQLF.

The chain links TRBV2 to TRBJ1-6; 7 nucleotides agree with TRBD1. V shed 4 bases and J 10 bases; nucleotides not matched to a gene: 7. The CDR3 length is 14 residues. CDR1 and CDR2 from the germline V gene are SNHLY and FYNNEI. CDR3 DNA: TGTGCCAGCAGTGTAAACAGGGGAGACTCACCCCTCCACTTT. Protein product: CASSVNRGDSPLHF.

V usage is TRBV30 and J usage is TRBJ2-7; TRBD1 matches 9 bases. This CDR3 is built from 13 residues. Germline CDR1 GTSNPN, CDR2 SVGIG (reference sequence). The V and J ends lost 3 bases and 6 bases, in that order; junction bases with no gene match: 6. CDR3 sequence: CAWRTGGRGEQYF. CDR3 sequence (DNA): TGTGCCTGGAGGACAGGGGGTAGGGGCGAGCAGTACTTC.

A remark on this clone: Relative to the germline gene, one junction end is altered; a read error may explain this. DNA of the CDR3: TGTGCCAGCAGCCTAGGACAGGGGGCAAACGAGCAGTACTTC. The encoded protein is CASSLGQGANEQYF. V is TRBV13 and J is TRBJ2-7; 11 bases agree with TRBD1. The CDR3 runs 14 residues. Germline V gene data show CDR1 as PRHDT and CDR2 as FYEKMQ (reference sequence).

This clone was seen a few times. V gene TRBV7-8 combines with J gene TRBJ1-5; D is unclear. Germline V gene lookup returns CDR1 SGHVS and CDR2 FQNEAQ. There are 14 residues in the CDR3. V lost 0 bases to trimming and J lost 9 bases, with 12 bases between them. CDR3 coding DNA: TGTGCCAGCAGCTTAGCTGTTACGGTTCGGCCCCAGCATTTT. Translation gives CASSLAVTVRPQHF.

This clone has a count of ten or more. V gene TRBV6-1 combines with J gene TRBJ2-3; D may be TRBD2 (7 bases). Looked up from germline, CDR1 is MNHNS and CDR2 is SASEGT. The CDR3 extends over 16 amino acids. V lost 4 bases and J lost 3, with 17 bases in between. The CDR3 nucleotides are TGTGCCAGCAGTGGACTCCCGCGGGGGCGGACAGATACGCAGTATTTT. It yields the protein CASSGLPRGRTDTQYF.

The gene calls are TRBV6-1 and TRBJ1-3; 11 bases match TRBD1. Germline CDR1 is MNHNS and CDR2 is SASEGT. V shed 0 bases and J 2 bases; nucleotides not matched to a gene: 0. The CDR3 is 16 amino acids. CDR3 in amino acids: CASSEAGQGAGNTIYF. CDR3 sequence (DNA): TGTGCCAGCAGTGAAGCGGGACAGGGGGCTGGAAACACCATATATTTT.

The J gene is TRBJ1-2, the V gene TRBV10-3; TRBD1 matches at 10 bases. Trimming took 3 bases from V and 8 from J; bases not matched to a gene: 6. CDR1 and CDR2 (germline): ENHRY, SYGVKD. The CDR3 contains 14 residues. DNA of the CDR3: TGTGCCATCAGTGAACAGGGACAGGGGATCGGCTACACCTTC. Encoded protein: CAISEQGQGIGYTF.

V is TRBV5-4 and J is TRBJ1-6; D gene uncertain. Germline V gives CDR1 SGHNT, CDR2 YYREEE (reference sequence). The V end lost 5 bases, the J end lost 7 bases, and 13 bases lay between the germline ends. The CDR3 runs 14 residues. The chain's CDR3 is CASSMEGRNSPLHF. CDR3 nucleotide sequence: TGTGCCAGCAGTATGGAGGGCAGGAATTCACCCCTCCACTTT.

This clone has only a few counts. V usage is TRBV30 and J usage is TRBJ1-2; D uncertain. The V gene's germline CDR1 is GTSNPN and CDR2 SVGIG (reference sequence). CDR3 size: 13 residues. Trimming cost V 3 bases and J 5 bases, with 13 bases left between them. CDR3 sequence: CAWSVDGSYGYTF. The CDR3 DNA reads as TGTGCCTGGAGCGTAGACGGGTCGTATGGCTACACCTTC.

CDR3 residues: CASSEASQGKETQYF. The CDR3 DNA reads as TGTGCCAGCAGTGAAGCGAGTCAGGGAAAAGAGACCCAGTACTTC. The chain carries TRBV2 and TRBJ2-5; the D gene is possibly TRBD1 (5 bases). The V end lost 0 bases, the J end lost 3 bases, and 11 bases lay between the germline ends. The CDR3 consists of 15 residues. CDR1 SNHLY and CDR2 FYNNEI come from the germline V gene.

The rearrangement links TRBV5-1 to TRBJ1-2; a weak D match, TRBD1 (5 bases). Germline CDR1 SGHRS, CDR2 YFSETQ. The CDR3 runs 15 residues. V was pared by 0 bases and J by 6 bases, with 15 bases between. The CDR3 here is CASSLAGRADHGYTF. The CDR3, as DNA: TGCGCCAGCAGCTTGGCGGGCAGGGCCGATCATGGCTACACCTTC. The variable domain in full, completed from reference TRBV5-1 and TRBJ1-2, reads KAGVTQTPRYLIKTRGQQVTLSCSPISGHRSVSWYQQTPGQGLQFLFEYFSETQRNKGNFPGRFSGRQFSNSRSEMNVSTLELGDSALYLCASSLAGRADHGYTFGSGTRLTVV.

The V gene is TRBV5-4, the J gene TRBJ2-7; TRBD2 agrees at 10 bases. Losses at the gene ends were 3 bases for V and 0 bases for J; bases not matched to a gene: 15. Germline CDR1 is SGHNT and CDR2 is YYREEE (reference sequence). The CDR3 sequence is 19 residues long. This CDR3 is CASSSGVVAGGRTSYEQYF. In DNA form, the CDR3 reads TGTGCCAGCAGCTCGGGGGTGGTAGCGGGGGGCCGGACCTCCTACGAGCAGTACTTC.

J is TRBJ2-1 and V is TRBV5-4, with 11 bases identical to TRBD2. This CDR3 spans 15 amino acids. Germline values: CDR1 SGHNT, CDR2 YYREEE (reference sequence). V shed 2 bases and J 10 bases; nucleotides not matched to a gene: 8. CDR3 bases: TGTGCCAGCAGCTTAAAGGCGATAGCGGGGGGGGAGCAGTTCTTC. It encodes CASSLKAIAGGEQFF.

The chain couples TRBV18 to TRBJ2-5; tentative D call: TRBD2 (6 bases). The CDR3 extends over 13 amino acids. Deletions cut 3 bases from V and 1 base from J, with 6 bases between. From germline, CDR1 is KGHSH and CDR2 LQKENI. CDR3 nucleotide sequence: TGTGCCAGCTCACCGGGGGGCCAAGAGACCCAGTACTTC. This translates into CASSPGGQETQYF.

The chain has TRBV14 and TRBJ2-3; D is unresolved. In germline, CDR1 is SGHDN, CDR2 FVKESK. The CDR3 spans 13 residues. V lost 0 bases and J lost 8, with 9 bases in between. The CDR3 sequence: CASSQDWAGTQYF. CDR3 nucleotides: TGTGCCAGCAGCCAAGATTGGGCCGGTACGCAGTATTTT.

The rearrangement joins TRBV28 to TRBJ1-5; perhaps TRBD1 as D (6 bases). Germline CDR1 is MDHEN and CDR2 is SYDVKM. V was shortened by 10 bases and J by 1 base, with 20 bases between the two germline ends. CDR3 length equals 16 residues. In DNA form, the CDR3 reads TGTGCCACCCGAACGGGTTCTGGGGGCAGCAATCAGCCCCAGCATTTT. Translation: CATRTGSGGSNQPQHF.

V usage is TRBV4-1 and J usage is TRBJ2-3; no reliable D call. Trimming took off 1 base at V and 6 bases at J, with 11 bases between the two ends. CDR3 length equals 14 residues. Germline CDR1 and CDR2: MGHRA and YSYEKL. CDR3 coding DNA: TGCGCCAGCAGCCAAGGTGAGGAGTCGGATACGCAGTATTTT. It is translated as CASSQGEESDTQYF.

This clone has just one count. The J gene is TRBJ2-7, the V gene TRBV6-5; perhaps TRBD1 as D (6 bases). The CDR3 runs 15 residues. Germline V gene sequence: CDR1 MNHEY, CDR2 SVGAGI. V was pared by 4 bases and J by 2 bases, with 15 bases between. In DNA form, the CDR3 reads TGTGCCAGCAGTTCCCCCAACAGGGCGGCCTACGAGCAGTACTTC. The encoded protein is CASSSPNRAAYEQYF.

This clone was recorded many times. This chain joins TRBV5-6 and TRBJ1-2; no clear D. Germline loops: CDR1 SGHDT, CDR2 YYEEEE. The CDR3 spans 14 residues. V was trimmed by 1 base and J by 4 bases, leaving 11 bases between them. In DNA, the CDR3 is TGTGCCAGCAGCTTGTCCGGCGGATTCTATGGCTACACCTTC. This encodes CASSLSGGFYGYTF.

The chain links TRBV4-2 to TRBJ2-1; 8 bases are a match to TRBD2. The CDR3 sequence is 16 residues long. V dropped 5 bases and J dropped 0; count of bases not matched to a gene: 6. The germline V gene encodes CDR1 LGHNA and CDR2 YNFKEQ. DNA for the CDR3: TGTGCCAGCAGCAAATCGACTAGCGACTCCTACAATGAGCAGTTCTTC. Translating gives CASSKSTSDSYNEQFF.

This rearrangement joins TRBV5-4 to TRBJ1-2; D may be TRBD1 (5 bases). This CDR3 comprises 16 residues. Germline V CDR1 and CDR2: SGHNT, YYREEE (reference sequence). Trimming shortened V by 5 bases and J by 0 bases, and 17 bases separated the two germline ends. The chain's CDR3 is CASSLDLRASNYGYTF. As DNA, the CDR3 is TGTGCCAGCAGTTTAGACCTCAGGGCCTCTAACTATGGCTACACCTTC.

This clone came up once. The chain has TRBV27 and TRBJ2-7; 9 nucleotides line up with TRBD1. This CDR3 is built from 14 residues. Germline trimming cut 3 bases from V and 3 bases from J; bases unmatched to any gene: 3. Germline CDR1 is MNHEY and CDR2 is SMNVEV (reference sequence). The CDR3 reads CASSFWDRVYEQYF. CDR3 DNA sequence: TGTGCCAGCAGTTTCTGGGACAGGGTCTACGAGCAGTACTTC.

The rearrangement joins TRBV27 to TRBJ1-1; D is undetermined. Deletions cut 3 bases from V and 0 bases from J, with 11 bases between. The CDR3 has 15 residues. CDR1 MNHEY and CDR2 SMNVEV come from the germline V gene (reference sequence). This CDR3 reads CASSFLRDLNTEAFF. For the CDR3, the DNA is TGTGCCAGCAGTTTTTTGCGGGATCTGAACACTGAAGCTTTCTTT.

The chain uses TRBV19 and TRBJ1-5; 8 bases line up with TRBD1. V gave up 4 bases and J gave up 7 bases; unmatched junction bases: 6. Germline assignment: CDR1 LNHDA and CDR2 SQIVND (reference sequence). This CDR3 is built from 14 residues. The CDR3 reads CASSKQGESQPQHF. The CDR3 DNA is TGTGCCAGTAGTAAACAGGGGGAGAGCCAGCCCCAGCATTTT.

The chain combines TRBV6-1 with TRBJ2-7; 7 bases agree with TRBD1. The CDR3 has 15 amino acids. Germline V lookup: CDR1 MNHNS, CDR2 SASEGT. J gave up 7 bases and V 5 bases, and 14 bases lay outside the gene matches. The CDR3 nucleotides are TGTGCCAGCAGTCGCCAGGGGGTCGCTTTTTGGGAGCAGTACTTC. Amino acids: CASSRQGVAFWEQYF.